Shown below are 22 T cell receptor beta chains from a single sample sequenced in a study of blood T cell repertoires in COVID-19. Here immunoSEQ multiplex PCR was the method, and the copy in TCRdb shows in-frame clones only, minus some. The repertoire holds some 200,000 clones, with approximately 87% as singletons. The sample comprised peripheral blood. The receptors originated from an older woman with COVID-19, enrolled during active disease.

In this sample, this clone turned up once. The rearrangement uses TRBV6-2 or TRBV6-3 and TRBJ1-5; D gene uncertain. The CDR3 contains 16 residues. V lost 1 base, J lost 0 bases, and 10 bases lay in between. Germline V CDR1 and CDR2: MNHEY, SVGEGT. The DNA of the CDR3 is TGTGCCAGCAGTTACTTGCTGACTAATAGCAATCAGCCCCAGCATTTT. It translates to CASSYLLTNSNQPQHF.

This clone was picked up a small number of times. V and J are TRBV5-1 and TRBJ2-3; a possible D gene is TRBD2 (5 bases). Germline V gives CDR1 SGHRS, CDR2 YFSETQ. The CDR3 is 13 amino acids. Trimming took 4 bases from V and 3 from J, leaving 9 bases between them. The CDR3 reads CASSGRVTDTQYF. CDR3 sequence (DNA): TGCGCCAGCAGCGGGAGAGTAACAGATACGCAGTATTTT.

The chain links TRBV29-1 to TRBJ1-2; no firm D call. Germline-derived CDR1 and CDR2 are SQVTM and ANQGSEA. The ends were cut back, 4 bases at V and 0 bases at J, with 9 bases in the middle. The CDR3 totals 13 residues. CDR3 sequence reads: CSVAGGANYGYTF. The DNA of the CDR3 is TGCAGCGTTGCCGGTGGAGCTAACTATGGCTACACCTTC.

The chain couples TRBV20-1 to TRBJ1-4; no clear D gene. This CDR3 contains 11 residues. Germline loops: CDR1 DFQATT, CDR2 SNEGSKA (reference sequence). Trimming took 4 bases from V and 8 from J, leaving 8 bases between them. CDR3 nucleotides: TGCAGTGCTATCAGGAGGGAAAAACTGTTTTTT. Its translation: CSAIRREKLFF.

The chain combines TRBV30 with TRBJ1-1; D possibly corresponds to TRBD1 (6 bases). The V gene lost 5 bases and the J gene lost 1 base, with 8 bases spanning the gap. CDR3 length: 12 residues. Germline V gene lookup returns CDR1 GTSNPN and CDR2 SVGIG (reference sequence). The chain's CDR3 is CAWGGWNTEAFF. CDR3 nucleotide sequence: TGTGCCTGGGGGGGCTGGAACACTGAAGCTTTCTTT.

The DNA of the CDR3 is TGTGCCAGCAGCAGTACCAGAGCCGGGATCAATAATGAAAAACTGTTTTTT. Protein: CASSSTRAGINNEKLFF. The chain carries TRBV9 and TRBJ1-4, with D unclear. V shed 4 bases and J shed 4 bases, with 20 bases lying between them. The CDR3 runs 17 residues. CDR1 is SGDLS and CDR2 is YYNGEE in the germline V gene.

This clone was observed a few times. The rearrangement links TRBV28 to TRBJ2-1; possible D gene TRBD2, 8 bases. Trimming shortened V by 6 bases and J by 6 bases, and 24 bases separated the two germline ends. The germline V gene has CDR1 MDHEN and CDR2 SYDVKM. The CDR3 has 17 residues. The CDR3 DNA follows: TGTGCCAGCAGGGTTTATGTTTTAGCGGGACAGCTCAATGAGCAGTTCTTC. Residues: CASRVYVLAGQLNEQFF.

This clone was detected only once. The chain couples TRBV19 to TRBJ2-6; the match to TRBD1 covers 7 bases. V was clipped by 7 bases and J by 3 bases; unmatched bases: 3. This CDR3 contains 14 residues. Germline-derived CDR1 and CDR2 are LNHDA and SQIVND (reference sequence). In DNA form, the CDR3 reads TGTGCCAGTACCGACAGGGTTGGGGCCAACGTCCTGACTTTC. It yields the protein CASTDRVGANVLTF.

This clone was detected only once. The V call is TRBV18, the J call TRBJ1-1; a possible D gene is TRBD1 (6 bases). The germline V gene has CDR1 KGHSH and CDR2 LQKENI. V lost 3 bases, J lost 0 bases, and 11 bases lay in between. The CDR3 consists of 15 residues. This chain's CDR3 is CASSPTQGMNTEAFF. CDR3 sequence (DNA): TGTGCCAGCTCACCGACACAGGGCATGAACACTGAAGCTTTCTTT. Combining the CDR3 with reference TRBV18 and TRBJ1-1 gives the whole variable domain NAGVMQNPRHLVRRRGQEARLRCSPMKGHSHVYWYRQLPEEGLKFMVYLQKENIIDESGMPKERFSAEFPKEGPSILRIQQVVRGDSAAYFCASSPTQGMNTEAFFGQGTRLTVV.

V is TRBV6-5 and J is TRBJ1-1; D is unresolved. The CDR3 runs to 11 residues. The germline V and J ends were trimmed by 5 bases and 5 bases, with 6 bases remaining between them. Per the germline V gene, CDR1 is MNHEY and CDR2 is SVGAGI. The CDR3 coding sequence is TGTGCCAGCAGTCGGGAAACTGAAGCTTTCTTT. It specifies CASSRETEAFF.

The gene calls are TRBV5-1 and TRBJ1-2; tentative D call: TRBD1 (5 bases). With 2 bases removed from V and 1 base from J, the gap between germline ends came to 18 bases. Germline CDR1 is SGHRS and CDR2 is YFSETQ. CDR3 length: 17 residues. In DNA, the CDR3 is TGCGCCAGCAGCTTCGATTCTCGGGACTCCATTAACTATGGCTACACCTTC. Translated, it gives CASSFDSRDSINYGYTF.

This chain uses TRBV7-2 with TRBJ2-2; 9 bases are a match to TRBD2. The germline V gene encodes CDR1 SGHTA and CDR2 FQGNSA. V lost 1 base to trimming and J lost 6 bases; unmatched junction nucleotides: 6. The CDR3 has 16 amino acids. CDR3 bases: TGTGCCAGCAGCTTAGGGAGTAGCGGGAGCTCCGGGGAGCTGTTTTTT. Its translation: CASSLGSSGSSGELFF.

This chain joins TRBV5-1 and TRBJ1-6, with 7 bases matching TRBD1. The CDR3 sequence is 16 residues long. Germline assignment: CDR1 SGHRS and CDR2 YFSETQ. V lost 0 bases to trimming and J lost 5 bases; unmatched junction nucleotides: 5. The DNA for the CDR3 is TGCGCCAGCAGCTTGGCCGGGGGACAGAATAATTCACCCCTCCACTTT. Translation gives CASSLAGGQNNSPLHF.

This chain connects TRBV5-4 to TRBJ2-2, with TRBD1 matching 7 bases. This CDR3 region has 16 residues. CDR1 is SGHNT, CDR2 YYREEE, per germline (reference sequence). With 3 bases clipped from V and 0 bases from J, the junction kept 5 bases outside the gene matches. The CDR3 nucleotides read TGTGCCAGCAGCTGGCCGGGACAGACGAACACCGGGGAGCTGTTTTTT. Translation: CASSWPGQTNTGELFF.

Only one count was recorded for this clone. The J gene is TRBJ2-7, the V gene TRBV5-4; D is possibly TRBD1 (5 bases). The CDR3 is 13 amino acids. V gave up 2 bases and J gave up 2 bases, with 8 bases separating them. Germline CDR1 SGHNT, CDR2 YYREEE (reference sequence). This CDR3 reads CASSFKGTYEQYF. The CDR3 coding sequence is TGTGCCAGCAGCTTCAAGGGGACCTACGAGCAGTACTTC. The full variable domain, its missing parts supplied by reference TRBV5-4 and TRBJ2-7, is ETGVTQSPTHLIKTRGQQVTLRCSSQSGHNTVSWYQQALGQGPQFIFQYYREEENGRGNFPPRFSGLQFPNYSSELNVNALELDDSALYLCASSFKGTYEQYFGPGTRLTVT.

The chain uses TRBV7-9 and TRBJ2-1; D call uncertain. Trimming removed 0 bases at V and 8 bases at J, with 5 bases between. The germline V gene has CDR1 SEHNR and CDR2 FQNEAQ (reference sequence). This CDR3 contains 12 residues. The CDR3, as DNA: TGTGCCAGCAGCTTAGCCGTAGATGAGCAGTTCTTC. Amino acid sequence: CASSLAVDEQFF.

This rearrangement joins TRBV10-2 to TRBJ2-7; TRBD1 matches 8 bases. Germline CDR1 WSHSY, CDR2 SAAADI. This CDR3 has 13 amino acids. Trimming took 7 bases from V and 6 from J; bases not matched to a gene: 8. In DNA, the CDR3 is TGCGCCAGCACCGGGACAGGCCGCCTCGAGCAGTACTTC. Residues: CASTGTGRLEQYF.

The chain is built from TRBV25-1 and TRBJ1-1, with D perhaps matching TRBD1 (5 bases). The V end lost 5 bases, the J end lost 4 bases, and 20 bases lay between the germline ends. Germline CDR1 reads MGHDK; CDR2 reads SYGVNS. The CDR3 runs 16 residues. This CDR3 reads CASSTPGFGLRTEAFF. As DNA, the CDR3 is TGTGCCAGCAGTACGCCAGGGTTCGGGCTTCGCACTGAAGCTTTCTTT.

The rearrangement joins TRBV4-3 to TRBJ1-5; 7 positions agree with TRBD1. The CDR3 is 15 amino acids. The junction had 8 bases not matched to a gene; V was cut back by 0 bases and J by 9 bases. The germline V gene has CDR1 LGHNA and CDR2 YSLEER. The CDR3 nucleotides read TGCGCCAGCAGCCAAGAACGGACAGGTGGTCGGCCCCAGCATTTT. Amino acids: CASSQERTGGRPQHF.

This chain uses TRBV5-4 with TRBJ1-2; 7 positions match TRBD1. The CDR3 contains 14 residues. V was pared by 1 base and J by 8 bases, with 8 bases of the junction left unmatched. Germline CDR1 and CDR2: SGHNT and YYREEE (reference sequence). CDR3 coding DNA: TGTGCCAGCAGCTTGACAGGGGATCTTTGGGGCTACACCTTC. It yields the protein CASSLTGDLWGYTF.

The chain has TRBV19 and TRBJ1-1; 11 bases line up with TRBD1. V gave up 5 bases and J gave up 5 bases; unmatched junction bases: 4. CDR1 and CDR2 from the germline V gene are LNHDA and SQIVND (reference sequence). This CDR3 region has 14 residues. The chain's CDR3 is CASSAGTGGTEAFF. Here the CDR3 DNA reads TGTGCCAGTAGTGCCGGGACAGGGGGTACTGAAGCTTTCTTT.

The chain joins TRBV6-5 to TRBJ2-5; perhaps TRBD2 as D (6 bases). This CDR3 has 14 residues. V was shortened by 6 bases and J by 3 bases, with 14 bases between the two germline ends. Germline loops: CDR1 MNHEY, CDR2 SVGAGI. The CDR3 DNA follows: TGTGCCAGCAGGAGAGGATGGAGGGAAGAGACCCAGTACTTC. Amino acid sequence: CASRRGWREETQYF.